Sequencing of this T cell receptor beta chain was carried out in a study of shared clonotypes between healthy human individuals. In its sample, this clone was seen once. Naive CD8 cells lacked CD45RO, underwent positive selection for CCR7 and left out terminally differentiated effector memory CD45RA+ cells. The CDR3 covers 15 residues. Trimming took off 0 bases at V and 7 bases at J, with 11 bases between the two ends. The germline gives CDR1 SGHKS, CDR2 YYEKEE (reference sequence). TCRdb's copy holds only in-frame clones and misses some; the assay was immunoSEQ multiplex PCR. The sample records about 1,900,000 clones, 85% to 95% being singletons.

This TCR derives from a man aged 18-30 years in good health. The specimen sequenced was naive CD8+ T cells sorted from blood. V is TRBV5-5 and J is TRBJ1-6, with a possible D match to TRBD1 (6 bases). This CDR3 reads CASSLGQAGNSPLHF. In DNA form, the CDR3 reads TGTGCCAGCAGCTTGGGACAGGCCGGGAATTCACCCCTCCACTTT. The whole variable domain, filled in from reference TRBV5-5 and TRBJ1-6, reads DAGVTQSPTHLIKTRGQQVTLRCSPISGHKSVSWYQQVLGQGPQFIFQYYEKEERGRGNFPDRFSARQFPNYSSELNVNALLLGDSALYLCASSLGQAGNSPLHFGNGTRLTVT.